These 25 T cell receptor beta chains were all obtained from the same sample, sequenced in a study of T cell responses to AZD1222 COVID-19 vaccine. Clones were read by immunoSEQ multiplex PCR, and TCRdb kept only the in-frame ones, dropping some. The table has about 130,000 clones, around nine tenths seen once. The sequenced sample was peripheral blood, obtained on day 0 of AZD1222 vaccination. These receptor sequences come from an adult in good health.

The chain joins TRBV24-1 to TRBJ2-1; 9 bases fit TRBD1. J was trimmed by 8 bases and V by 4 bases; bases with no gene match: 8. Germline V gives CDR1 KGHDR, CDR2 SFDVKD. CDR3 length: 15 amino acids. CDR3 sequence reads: CATSDSLNRGHEQFF. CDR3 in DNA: TGTGCCACCAGTGACTCCTTAAACAGGGGGCATGAGCAGTTCTTC.

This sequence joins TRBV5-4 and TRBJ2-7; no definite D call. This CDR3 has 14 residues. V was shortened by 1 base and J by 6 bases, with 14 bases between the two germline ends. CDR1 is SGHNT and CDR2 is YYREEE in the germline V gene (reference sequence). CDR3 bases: TGTGCCAGCAGCTTGTTCAACACCCTCGGCGAGCAGTACTTC. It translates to CASSLFNTLGEQYF.

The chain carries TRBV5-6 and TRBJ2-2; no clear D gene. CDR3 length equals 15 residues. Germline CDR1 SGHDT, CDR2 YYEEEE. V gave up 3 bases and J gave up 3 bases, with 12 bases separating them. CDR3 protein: CASSWLDGYTGELFF. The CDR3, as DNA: TGTGCCAGCAGCTGGTTGGACGGATACACCGGGGAGCTGTTTTTT.

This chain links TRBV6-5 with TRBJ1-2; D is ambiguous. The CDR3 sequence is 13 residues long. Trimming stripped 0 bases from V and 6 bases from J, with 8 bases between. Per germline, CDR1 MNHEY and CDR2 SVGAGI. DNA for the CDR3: TGTGCCAGCAGTTACTCTCAACGGAATGGCTACACCTTC. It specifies CASSYSQRNGYTF.

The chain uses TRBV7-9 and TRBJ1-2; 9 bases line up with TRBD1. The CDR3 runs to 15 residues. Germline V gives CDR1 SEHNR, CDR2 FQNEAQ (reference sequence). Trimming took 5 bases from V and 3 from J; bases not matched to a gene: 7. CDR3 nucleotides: TGTGCCAGCAGCCTGGGACAGGGTGCGGACTATGGCTACACCTTC. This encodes CASSLGQGADYGYTF.

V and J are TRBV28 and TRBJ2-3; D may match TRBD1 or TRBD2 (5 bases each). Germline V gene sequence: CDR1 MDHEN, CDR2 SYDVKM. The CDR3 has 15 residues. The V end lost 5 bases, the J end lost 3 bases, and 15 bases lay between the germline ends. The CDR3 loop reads CASSPGGRVTDTQYF. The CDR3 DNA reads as TGTGCCAGCAGTCCTGGGGGTAGGGTAACAGATACGCAGTATTTT.

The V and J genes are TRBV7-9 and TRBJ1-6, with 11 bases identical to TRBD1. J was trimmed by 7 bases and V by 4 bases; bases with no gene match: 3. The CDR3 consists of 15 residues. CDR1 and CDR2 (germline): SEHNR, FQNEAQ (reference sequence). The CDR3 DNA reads TGTGCCAGCAGCTACGGGGACAGGGGGAATTCACCCCTCCACTTT. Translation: CASSYGDRGNSPLHF.

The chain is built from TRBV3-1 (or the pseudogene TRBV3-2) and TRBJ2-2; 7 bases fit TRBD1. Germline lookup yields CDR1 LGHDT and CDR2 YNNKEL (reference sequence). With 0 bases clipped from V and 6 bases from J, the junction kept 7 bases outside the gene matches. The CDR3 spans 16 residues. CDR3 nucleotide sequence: TGTGCCAGCAGCCAAGATTGGGGGACAGAAGCCGGGGAGCTGTTTTTT. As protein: CASSQDWGTEAGELFF.

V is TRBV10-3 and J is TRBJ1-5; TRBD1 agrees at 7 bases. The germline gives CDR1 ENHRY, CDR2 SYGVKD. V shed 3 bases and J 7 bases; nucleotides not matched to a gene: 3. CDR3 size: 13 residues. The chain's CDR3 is CAISDSGGQPQHF. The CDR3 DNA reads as TGTGCCATCAGTGACTCAGGGGGACAGCCCCAGCATTTT.

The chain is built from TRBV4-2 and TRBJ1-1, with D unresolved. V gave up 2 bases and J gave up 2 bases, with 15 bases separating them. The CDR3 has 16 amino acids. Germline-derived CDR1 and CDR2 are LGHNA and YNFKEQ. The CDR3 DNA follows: TGTGCCAGCAGCCAAATCGGAGTACAGCCTAACACTGAAGCTTTCTTT. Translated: CASSQIGVQPNTEAFF.

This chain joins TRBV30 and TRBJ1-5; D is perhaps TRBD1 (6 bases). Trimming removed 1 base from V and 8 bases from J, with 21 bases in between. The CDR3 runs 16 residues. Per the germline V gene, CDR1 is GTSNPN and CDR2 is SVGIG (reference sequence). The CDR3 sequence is CAWSALGTPRGKPQHF. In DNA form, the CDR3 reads TGTGCCTGGAGTGCCCTCGGGACTCCAAGGGGGAAGCCCCAGCATTTT.

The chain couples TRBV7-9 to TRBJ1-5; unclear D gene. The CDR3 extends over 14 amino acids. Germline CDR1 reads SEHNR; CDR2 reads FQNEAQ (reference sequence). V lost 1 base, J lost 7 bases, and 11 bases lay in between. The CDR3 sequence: CASSLGGSSQPQHF. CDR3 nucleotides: TGTGCCAGCAGCTTAGGCGGCAGCAGCCAGCCCCAGCATTTT.

The DNA for the CDR3 is TGCGCCAGCAGCTCCACCGTAGCGGGAGGGCCAGAGACCCAGTACTTC. Translating it yields CASSSTVAGGPETQYF. The genes are TRBV5-1 and TRBJ2-5, with 11 bases identical to TRBD2. CDR1 is SGHRS and CDR2 is YFSETQ in the germline V gene. CDR3 length equals 16 residues. Trimming took 3 bases from V and 4 from J; bases not matched to a gene: 8. Full variable domain (outside the CDR3, taken from reference TRBV5-1 and TRBJ2-5): KAGVTQTPRYLIKTRGQQVTLSCSPISGHRSVSWYQQTPGQGLQFLFEYFSETQRNKGNFPGRFSGRQFSNSRSEMNVSTLELGDSALYLCASSSTVAGGPETQYFGPGTRLLVL.

The CDR3 sequence: CASSHTLRQGSNSPLHF. DNA of the CDR3: TGCGCCAGCAGCCACACATTGAGACAGGGCAGTAATTCACCCCTCCACTTT. J is TRBJ1-6 and V is TRBV4-3; TRBD1 agrees at 7 bases. Trimming cost V 3 bases and J 6 bases; bases outside gene matches: 11. CDR1 and CDR2 from the germline V gene are LGHNA and YSLEER. The CDR3 has 17 residues.

CDR3 bases: TGCGCCAGCAGCTTGGGTCCAGCAACTAATGAAAAACTGTTTTTT. Its translation is CASSLGPATNEKLFF. This chain joins TRBV5-1 and TRBJ1-4; D not certain. The CDR3 is 15 residues long. Trimming left V 0 bases short and J 0 bases short, with 6 bases between. Germline CDR1 SGHRS, CDR2 YFSETQ.

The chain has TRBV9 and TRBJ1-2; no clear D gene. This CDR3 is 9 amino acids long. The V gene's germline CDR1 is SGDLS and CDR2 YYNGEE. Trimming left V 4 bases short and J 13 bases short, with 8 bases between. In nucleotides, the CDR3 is TGTGCCAGCAGCCCTCTTATCACCTTC. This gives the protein CASSPLITF.

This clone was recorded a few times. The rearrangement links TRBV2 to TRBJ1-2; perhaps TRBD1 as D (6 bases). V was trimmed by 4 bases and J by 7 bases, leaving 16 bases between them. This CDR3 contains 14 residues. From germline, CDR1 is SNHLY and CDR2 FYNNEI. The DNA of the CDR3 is TGTGCCAGCAGTGTGAACCCCAGGGGTAGTGGCTACACCTTC. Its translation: CASSVNPRGSGYTF.

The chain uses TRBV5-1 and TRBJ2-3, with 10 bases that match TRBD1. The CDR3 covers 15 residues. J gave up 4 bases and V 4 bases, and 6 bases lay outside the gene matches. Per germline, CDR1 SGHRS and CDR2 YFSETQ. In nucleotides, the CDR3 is TGCGCCAGCAGCCCTTCCGGACAGGGGGCAGATACGCAGTATTTT. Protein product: CASSPSGQGADTQYF.

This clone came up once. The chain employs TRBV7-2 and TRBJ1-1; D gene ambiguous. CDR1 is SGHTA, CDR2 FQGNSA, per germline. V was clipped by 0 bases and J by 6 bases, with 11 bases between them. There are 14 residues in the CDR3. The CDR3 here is CASSLAHGFAEAFF. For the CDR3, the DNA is TGTGCCAGCAGCTTAGCGCACGGGTTTGCTGAAGCTTTCTTT.

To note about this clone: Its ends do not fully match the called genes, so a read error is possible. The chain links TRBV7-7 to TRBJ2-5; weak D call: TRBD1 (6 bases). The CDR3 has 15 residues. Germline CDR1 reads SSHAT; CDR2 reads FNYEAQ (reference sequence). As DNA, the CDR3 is TGTGCTAGCAGCCCCGGTGGAACAGGGCAAGAGACCCAGTACTTC. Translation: CASSPGGTGQETQYF.

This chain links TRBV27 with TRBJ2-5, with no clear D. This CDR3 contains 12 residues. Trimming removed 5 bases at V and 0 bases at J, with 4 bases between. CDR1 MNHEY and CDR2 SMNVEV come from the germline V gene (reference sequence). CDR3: CASSPNQETQYF. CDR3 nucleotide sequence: TGTGCCAGCAGTCCCAACCAAGAGACCCAGTACTTC.

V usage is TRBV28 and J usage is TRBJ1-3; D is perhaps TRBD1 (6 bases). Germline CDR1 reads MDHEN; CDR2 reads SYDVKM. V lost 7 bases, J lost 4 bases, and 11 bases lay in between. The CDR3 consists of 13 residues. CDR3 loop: CASNTGIGNTIYF. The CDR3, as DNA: TGTGCCAGCAATACAGGGATCGGAAACACCATATATTTT.

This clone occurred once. CDR3 residues: CASSAWKGKETQYF. CDR3 in DNA: TGTGCCAGCAGCGCCTGGAAAGGAAAAGAGACCCAGTACTTC. The rearrangement joins TRBV9 to TRBJ2-5; no definite D call. The germline gives CDR1 SGDLS, CDR2 YYNGEE. This CDR3 comprises 14 residues. V was trimmed by 3 bases and J by 3 bases, leaving 12 bases between them.

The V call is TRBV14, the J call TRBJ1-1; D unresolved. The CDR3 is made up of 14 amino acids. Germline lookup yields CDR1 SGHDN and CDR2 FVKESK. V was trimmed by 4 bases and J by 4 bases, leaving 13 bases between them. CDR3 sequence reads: CASSLLEGSTEAFF. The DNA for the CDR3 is TGTGCCAGCAGCCTCTTGGAGGGTAGCACTGAAGCTTTCTTT.

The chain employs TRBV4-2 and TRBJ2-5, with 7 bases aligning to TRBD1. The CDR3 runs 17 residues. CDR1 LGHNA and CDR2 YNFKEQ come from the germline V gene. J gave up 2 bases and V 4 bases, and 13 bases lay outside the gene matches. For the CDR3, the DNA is TGTGCCAGCAGCCCAGAAGGGATGGGACAGACACAAGAGACCCAGTACTTC. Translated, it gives CASSPEGMGQTQETQYF.